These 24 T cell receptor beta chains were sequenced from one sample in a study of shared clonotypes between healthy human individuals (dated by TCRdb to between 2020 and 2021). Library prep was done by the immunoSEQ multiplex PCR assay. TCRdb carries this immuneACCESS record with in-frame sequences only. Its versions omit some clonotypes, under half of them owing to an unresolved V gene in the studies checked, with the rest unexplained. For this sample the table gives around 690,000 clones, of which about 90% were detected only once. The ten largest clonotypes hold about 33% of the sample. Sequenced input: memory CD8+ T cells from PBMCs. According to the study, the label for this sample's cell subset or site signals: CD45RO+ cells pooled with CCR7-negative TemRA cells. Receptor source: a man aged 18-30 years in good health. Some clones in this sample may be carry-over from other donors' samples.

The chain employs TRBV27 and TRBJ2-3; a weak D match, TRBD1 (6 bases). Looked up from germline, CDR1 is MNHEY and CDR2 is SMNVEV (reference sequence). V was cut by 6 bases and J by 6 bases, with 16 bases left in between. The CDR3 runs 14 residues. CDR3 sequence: CASRRLTGSDTQYF. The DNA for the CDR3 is TGTGCCAGCAGGCGCCTTACAGGGTCGGATACGCAGTATTTT.

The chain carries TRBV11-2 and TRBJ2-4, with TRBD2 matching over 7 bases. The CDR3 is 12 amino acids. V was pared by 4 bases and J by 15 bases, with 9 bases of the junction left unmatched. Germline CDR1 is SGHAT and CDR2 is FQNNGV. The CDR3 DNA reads TGTGCCAGCAGCTCCCGGGAGGACCTAAGGTACTTC. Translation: CASSSREDLRYF.

The CDR3 is CASSLKTLGLAGRSSYEQYF. The CDR3 bases are TGTGCCAGCAGTTTAAAGACGTTGGGACTAGCGGGTAGAAGCTCCTACGAGCAGTACTTC. The V and J genes are TRBV28 and TRBJ2-7; 12 bases map to TRBD2. CDR1 MDHEN and CDR2 SYDVKM come from the germline V gene. V shed 2 bases, J shed 0 bases, and the junction held 14 bases outside the gene matches. The CDR3 runs 20 residues.

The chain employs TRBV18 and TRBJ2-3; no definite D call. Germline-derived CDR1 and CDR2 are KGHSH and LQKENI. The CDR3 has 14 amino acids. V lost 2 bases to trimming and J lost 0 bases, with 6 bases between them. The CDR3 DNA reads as TGTGCCAGCTCACCAGGCTCTAGCACAGATACGCAGTATTTT. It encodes CASSPGSSTDTQYF.

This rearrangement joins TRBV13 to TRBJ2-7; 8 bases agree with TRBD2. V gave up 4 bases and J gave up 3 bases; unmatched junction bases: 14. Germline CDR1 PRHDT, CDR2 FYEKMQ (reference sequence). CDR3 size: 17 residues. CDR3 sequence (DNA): TGTGCCAGCAGCTCCTTGCATCGGGCCAGCGGGAGCTACGAGCAGTACTTC. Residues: CASSSLHRASGSYEQYF.

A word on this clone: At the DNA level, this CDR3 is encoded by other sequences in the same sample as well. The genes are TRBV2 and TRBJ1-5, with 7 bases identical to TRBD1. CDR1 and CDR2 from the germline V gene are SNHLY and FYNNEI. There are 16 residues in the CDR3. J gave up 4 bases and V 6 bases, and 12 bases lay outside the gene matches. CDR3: CASRGGTRDRNQPQHF. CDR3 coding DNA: TGTGCCAGCAGGGGGGGGACGAGGGACAGAAATCAGCCCCAGCATTTT.

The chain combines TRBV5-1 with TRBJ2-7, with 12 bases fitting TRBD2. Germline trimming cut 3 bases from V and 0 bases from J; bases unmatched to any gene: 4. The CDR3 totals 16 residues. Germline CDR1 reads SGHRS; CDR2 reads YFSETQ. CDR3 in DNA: TGCGCCAGCAGCTGGCTAGCGGGAGGGATCTCCTACGAGCAGTACTTC. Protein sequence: CASSWLAGGISYEQYF. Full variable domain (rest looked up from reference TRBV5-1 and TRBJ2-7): KAGVTQTPRYLIKTRGQQVTLSCSPISGHRSVSWYQQTPGQGLQFLFEYFSETQRNKGNFPGRFSGRQFSNSRSEMNVSTLELGDSALYLCASSWLAGGISYEQYFGPGTRLTVT.

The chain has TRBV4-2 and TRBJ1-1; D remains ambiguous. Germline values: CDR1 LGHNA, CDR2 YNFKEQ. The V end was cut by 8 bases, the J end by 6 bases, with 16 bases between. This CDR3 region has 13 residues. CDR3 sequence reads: CASGNIGSAEAFF. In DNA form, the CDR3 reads TGTGCCAGCGGAAACATTGGGAGCGCTGAAGCTTTCTTT.

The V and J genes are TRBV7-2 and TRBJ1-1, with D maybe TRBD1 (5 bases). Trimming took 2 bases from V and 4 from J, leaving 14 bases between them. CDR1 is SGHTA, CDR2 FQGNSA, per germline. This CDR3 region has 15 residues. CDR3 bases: TGTGCCAGCAGCTTATTCCCAGGGTATGTCACTGAAGCTTTCTTT. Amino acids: CASSLFPGYVTEAFF.

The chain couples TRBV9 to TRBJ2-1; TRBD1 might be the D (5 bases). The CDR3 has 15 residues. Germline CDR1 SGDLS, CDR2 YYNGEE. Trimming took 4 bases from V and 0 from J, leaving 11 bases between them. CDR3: CASSQGLSSYNEQFF. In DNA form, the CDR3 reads TGTGCCAGCAGCCAGGGATTGAGCTCCTACAATGAGCAGTTCTTC.

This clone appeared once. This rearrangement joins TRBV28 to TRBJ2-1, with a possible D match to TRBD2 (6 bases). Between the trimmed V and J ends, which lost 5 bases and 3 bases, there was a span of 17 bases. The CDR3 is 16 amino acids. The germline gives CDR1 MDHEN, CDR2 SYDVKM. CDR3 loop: CASSHLKRGLYNEQFF. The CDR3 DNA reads TGTGCCAGCAGTCACCTGAAGAGGGGACTCTACAATGAGCAGTTCTTC.

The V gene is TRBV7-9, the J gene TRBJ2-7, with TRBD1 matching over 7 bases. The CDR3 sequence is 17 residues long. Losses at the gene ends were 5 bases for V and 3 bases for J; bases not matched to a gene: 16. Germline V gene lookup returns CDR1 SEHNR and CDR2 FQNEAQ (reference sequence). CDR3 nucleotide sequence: TGTGCCAGCAGCGTGAGGGACAGACAAACGGGGAGCTACGAGCAGTACTTC. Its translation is CASSVRDRQTGSYEQYF.

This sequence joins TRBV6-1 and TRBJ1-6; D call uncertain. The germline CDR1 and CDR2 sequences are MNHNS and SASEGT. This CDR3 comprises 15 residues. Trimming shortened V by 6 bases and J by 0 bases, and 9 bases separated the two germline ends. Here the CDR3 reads CASRRLSSYNSPLHF. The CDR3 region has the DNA TGTGCCAGCAGGCGGTTGAGCTCCTATAATTCACCCCTCCACTTT.

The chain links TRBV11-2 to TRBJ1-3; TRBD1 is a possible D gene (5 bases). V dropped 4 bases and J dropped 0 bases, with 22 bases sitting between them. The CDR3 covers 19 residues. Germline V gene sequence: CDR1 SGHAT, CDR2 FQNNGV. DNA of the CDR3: TGTGCCAGCAGCTCCACCCGGGCCAAAGACAGCTCCTCTGGAAACACCATATATTTT. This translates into CASSSTRAKDSSSGNTIYF.

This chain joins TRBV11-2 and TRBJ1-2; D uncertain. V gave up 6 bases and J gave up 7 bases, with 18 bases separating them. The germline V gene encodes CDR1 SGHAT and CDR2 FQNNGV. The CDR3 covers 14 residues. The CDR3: CASRGPRTLSGYTF. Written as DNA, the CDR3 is TGTGCCAGCAGGGGTCCAAGGACTCTCTCTGGCTACACCTTC.

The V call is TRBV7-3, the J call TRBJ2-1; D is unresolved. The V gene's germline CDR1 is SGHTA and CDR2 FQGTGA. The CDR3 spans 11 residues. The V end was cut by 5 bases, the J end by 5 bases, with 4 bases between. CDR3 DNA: TGTGCCAGCAGCAAGGACAATGAGCAGTTCTTC. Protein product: CASSKDNEQFF.

This CDR3 reads CASSLLLGDYYGYTF. As DNA, the CDR3 is TGTGCCAGTAGCCTCCTCCTCGGGGATTACTATGGCTACACCTTC. The gene calls are TRBV19 and TRBJ1-2; D gene unclear. The CDR3 covers 15 residues. Germline CDR1 reads LNHDA; CDR2 reads SQIVND (reference sequence). The V gene lost 6 bases and the J gene lost 3 bases, with 17 bases spanning the gap.

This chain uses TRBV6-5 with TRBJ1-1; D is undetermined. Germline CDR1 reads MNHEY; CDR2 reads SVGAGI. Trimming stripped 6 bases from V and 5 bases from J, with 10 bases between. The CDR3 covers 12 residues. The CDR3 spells CASRPIVTEAFF. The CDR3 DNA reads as TGTGCCAGCAGACCCATTGTGACTGAAGCTTTCTTT.

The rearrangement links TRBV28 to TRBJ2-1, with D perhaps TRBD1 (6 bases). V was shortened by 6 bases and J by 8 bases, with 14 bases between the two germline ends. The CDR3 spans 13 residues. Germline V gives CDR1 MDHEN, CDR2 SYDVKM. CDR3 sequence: CASRYTGIDEQFF. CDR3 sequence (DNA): TGTGCCAGCAGGTATACAGGGATTGATGAGCAGTTCTTC. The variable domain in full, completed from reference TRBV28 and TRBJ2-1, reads DVKVTQSSRYLVKRTGEKVFLECVQDMDHENMFWYRQDPGLGLRLIYFSYDVKMKEKGDIPEGYSVSREKKERFSLILESASTNQTSMYLCASRYTGIDEQFFGPGTRLTVL.

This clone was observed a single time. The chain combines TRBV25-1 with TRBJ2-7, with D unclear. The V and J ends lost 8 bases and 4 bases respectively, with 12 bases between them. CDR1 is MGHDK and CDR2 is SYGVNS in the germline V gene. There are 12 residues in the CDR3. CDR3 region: CASEGLGYEQYF. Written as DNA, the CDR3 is TGTGCCAGCGAAGGGTTAGGGTACGAGCAGTACTTC.

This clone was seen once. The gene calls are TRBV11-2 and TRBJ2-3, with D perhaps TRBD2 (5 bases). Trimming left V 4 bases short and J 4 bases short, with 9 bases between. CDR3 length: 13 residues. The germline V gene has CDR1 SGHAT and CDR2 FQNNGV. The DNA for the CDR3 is TGTGCCAGCAGCTCCGGGGTCGCAGATACGCAGTATTTT. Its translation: CASSSGVADTQYF.

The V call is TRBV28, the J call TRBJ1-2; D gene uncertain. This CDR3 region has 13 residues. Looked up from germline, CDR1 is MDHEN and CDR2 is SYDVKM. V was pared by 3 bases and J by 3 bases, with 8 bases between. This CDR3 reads CASSFVFDYGYTF. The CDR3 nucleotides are TGTGCCAGCAGTTTTGTTTTCGACTATGGCTACACCTTC.

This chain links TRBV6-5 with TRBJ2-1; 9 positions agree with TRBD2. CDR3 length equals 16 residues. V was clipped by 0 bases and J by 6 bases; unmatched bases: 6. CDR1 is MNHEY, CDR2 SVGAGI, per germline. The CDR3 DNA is TGTGCCAGCAGTTACTCTAGCGGGAGAATGGTCAATGAGCAGTTCTTC. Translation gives CASSYSSGRMVNEQFF.

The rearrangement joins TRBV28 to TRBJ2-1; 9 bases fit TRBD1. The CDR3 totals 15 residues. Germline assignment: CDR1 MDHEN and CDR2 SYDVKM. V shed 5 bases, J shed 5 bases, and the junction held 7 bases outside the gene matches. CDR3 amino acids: CASSGTGRVDNEQFF. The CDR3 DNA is TGTGCCAGCAGTGGGACAGGGCGAGTTGACAATGAGCAGTTCTTC.